The source of this T cell receptor beta chain is a study of T-cell reconstitution after alpha-beta-depleted transplantation in children. The TCRbeta library incorporated unique molecular identifiers. Each CDR3 protein gets one entry after TCRdb re-called the PCR reads with MiXCR. The sample yields 45,000 to 55,000 distinct CDR3 sequences, 7.5% to 10% seen once. Study findings and constraints: Some patients owed their high day-60 TCRbeta diversity to surviving recipient T cells and thymic progenitors. There were reportedly several hundred expanded graft clones from which alpha-beta T cells came about two months after transplant. It was newly produced T cells that mostly accounted for T-cell counts and diversity one year after transplant.

The table lists this clonotype with many counts. The antigen remains undetermined. The TCR comes from a male patient between 2 and 9 years old who had a stem cell transplant for chronic granulomatous disease, so the T cells may come from the graft donor. Material: PBMCs, mostly from graft donor cells, obtained 60 days after TCRalphabeta/CD19-depleted stem cell transplant.

CDR3 protein: CASSVMGNTIYF. The CDR3 DNA reads TGTGCCAGCAGCGTAATGGGAAACACCATATATTTT. The V call is TRBV5-5, the J call TRBJ1-3; D not resolved. V lost 4 bases and J lost 4, with 6 bases in between. The CDR3 is made up of 12 amino acids. Germline assignment: CDR1 SGHKS and CDR2 YYEKEE (reference sequence).